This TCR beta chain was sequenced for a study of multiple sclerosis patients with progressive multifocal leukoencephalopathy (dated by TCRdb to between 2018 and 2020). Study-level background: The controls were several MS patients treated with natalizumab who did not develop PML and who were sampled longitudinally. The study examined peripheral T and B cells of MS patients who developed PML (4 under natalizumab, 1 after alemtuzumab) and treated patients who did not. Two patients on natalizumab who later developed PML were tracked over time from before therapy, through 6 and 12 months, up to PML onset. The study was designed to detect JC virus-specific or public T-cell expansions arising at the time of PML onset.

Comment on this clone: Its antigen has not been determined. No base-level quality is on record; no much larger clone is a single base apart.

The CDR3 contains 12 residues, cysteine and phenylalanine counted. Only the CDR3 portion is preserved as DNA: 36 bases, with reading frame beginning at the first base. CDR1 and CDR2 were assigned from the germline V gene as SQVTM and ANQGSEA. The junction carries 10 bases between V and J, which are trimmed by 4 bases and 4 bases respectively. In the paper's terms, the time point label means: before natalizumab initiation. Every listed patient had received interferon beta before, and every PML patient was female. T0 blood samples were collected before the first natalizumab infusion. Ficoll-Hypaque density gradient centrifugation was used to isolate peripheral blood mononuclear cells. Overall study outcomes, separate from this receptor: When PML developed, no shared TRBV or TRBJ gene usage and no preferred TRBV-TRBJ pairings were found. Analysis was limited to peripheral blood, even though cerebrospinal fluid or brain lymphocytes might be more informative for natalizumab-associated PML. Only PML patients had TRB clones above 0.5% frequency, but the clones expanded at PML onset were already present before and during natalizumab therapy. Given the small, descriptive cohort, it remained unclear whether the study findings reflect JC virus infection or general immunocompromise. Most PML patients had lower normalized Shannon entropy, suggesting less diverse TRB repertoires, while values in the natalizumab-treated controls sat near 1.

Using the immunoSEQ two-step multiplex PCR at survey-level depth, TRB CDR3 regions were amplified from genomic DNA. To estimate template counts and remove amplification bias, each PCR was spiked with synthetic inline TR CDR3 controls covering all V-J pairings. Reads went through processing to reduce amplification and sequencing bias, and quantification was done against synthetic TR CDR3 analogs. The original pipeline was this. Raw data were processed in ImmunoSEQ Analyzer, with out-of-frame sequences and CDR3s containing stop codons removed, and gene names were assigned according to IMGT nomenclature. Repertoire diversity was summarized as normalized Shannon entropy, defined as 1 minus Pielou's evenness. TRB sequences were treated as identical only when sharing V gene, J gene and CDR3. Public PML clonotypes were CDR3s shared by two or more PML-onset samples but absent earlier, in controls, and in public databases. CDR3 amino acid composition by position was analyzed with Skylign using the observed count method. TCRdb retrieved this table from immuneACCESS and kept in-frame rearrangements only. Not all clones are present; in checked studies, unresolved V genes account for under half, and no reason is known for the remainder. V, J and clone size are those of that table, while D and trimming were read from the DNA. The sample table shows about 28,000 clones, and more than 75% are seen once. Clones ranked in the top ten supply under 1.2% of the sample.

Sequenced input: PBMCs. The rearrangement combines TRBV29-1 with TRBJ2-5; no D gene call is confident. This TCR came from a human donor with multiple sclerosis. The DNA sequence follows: TGCAGCGTTGCATTTCGGCGAGAGACCCAGTACTTC. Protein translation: CSVAFRRETQYF.